A single TCR beta chain is shown here with its context. The sample is drawn from a study of blood T cell repertoires in COVID-19. For the study at large: Sites in the United States, Italy and Spain provided acute and convalescent COVID-19 samples.

TCRdb's copy holds only in-frame clones and misses some; the assay was immunoSEQ multiplex PCR. The table shows about 150,000 clones, with about 80% occurring only once. This clonotype originated in a man in his 60s with acute or convalescent COVID-19. The sequencing sample was made of peripheral blood.

The CDR3 is CASSLSAKETQYF. CDR3 sequence (DNA): TGTGCCAGCAGCTTAAGTGCGAAAGAGACCCAGTACTTC. The chain couples TRBV7-3 to TRBJ2-5, with D unclear. The CDR3 runs 13 residues. V gave up 1 base and J gave up 3 bases, with 6 bases separating them. Looked up from germline, CDR1 is SGHTA and CDR2 is FQGTGA.